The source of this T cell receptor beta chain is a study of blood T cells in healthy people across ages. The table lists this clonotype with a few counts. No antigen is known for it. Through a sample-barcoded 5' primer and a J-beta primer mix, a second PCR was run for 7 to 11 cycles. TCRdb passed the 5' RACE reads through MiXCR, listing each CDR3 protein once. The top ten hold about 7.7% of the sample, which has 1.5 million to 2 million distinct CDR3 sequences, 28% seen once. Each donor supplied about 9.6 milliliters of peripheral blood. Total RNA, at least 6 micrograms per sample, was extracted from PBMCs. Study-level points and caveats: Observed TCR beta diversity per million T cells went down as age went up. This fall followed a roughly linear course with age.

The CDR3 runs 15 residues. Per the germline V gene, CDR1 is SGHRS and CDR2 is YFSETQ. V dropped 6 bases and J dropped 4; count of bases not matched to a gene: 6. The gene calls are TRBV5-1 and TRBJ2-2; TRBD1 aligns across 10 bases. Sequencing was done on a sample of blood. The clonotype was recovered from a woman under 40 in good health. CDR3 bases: TGCGCCAGCACGCGACAGGGGGCGGGCACCGGGGAGCTGTTTTTT. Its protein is CASTRQGAGTGELFF.